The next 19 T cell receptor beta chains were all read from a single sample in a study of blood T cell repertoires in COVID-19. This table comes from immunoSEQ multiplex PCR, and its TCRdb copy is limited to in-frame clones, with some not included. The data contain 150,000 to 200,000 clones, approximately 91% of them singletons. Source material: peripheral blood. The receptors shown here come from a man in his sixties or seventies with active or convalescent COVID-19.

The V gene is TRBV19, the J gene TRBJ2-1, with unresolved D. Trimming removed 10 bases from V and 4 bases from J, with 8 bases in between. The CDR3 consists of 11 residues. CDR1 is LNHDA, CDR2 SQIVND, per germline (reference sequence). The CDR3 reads CATRVYNEQFF. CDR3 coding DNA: TGTGCCACGAGAGTTTACAATGAGCAGTTCTTC.

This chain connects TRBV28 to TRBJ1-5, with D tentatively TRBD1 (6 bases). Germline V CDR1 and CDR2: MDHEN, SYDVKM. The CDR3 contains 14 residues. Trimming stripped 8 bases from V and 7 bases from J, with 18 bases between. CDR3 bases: TGTGCCAGCTCATACGGACAGCGTGAACAGCCCCAGCATTTT. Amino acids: CASSYGQREQPQHF.

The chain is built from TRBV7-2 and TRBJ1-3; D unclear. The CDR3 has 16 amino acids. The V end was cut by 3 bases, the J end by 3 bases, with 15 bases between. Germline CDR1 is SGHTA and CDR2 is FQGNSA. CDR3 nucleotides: TGTGCCAGCAGCTTCCGAGGGCTTCGGGGTGGAAACACCATATATTTT. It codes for CASSFRGLRGGNTIYF.

The DNA of the CDR3 is TGCAGTGCTAGTAAGCCGGGAGAGCAGTTCTTC. Encoded protein: CSASKPGEQFF. The J gene is TRBJ2-1, the V gene TRBV20-1, with D possibly TRBD2 on 5 matching bases. Germline CDR1 and CDR2: DFQATT and SNEGSKA (reference sequence). Trimming cost V 3 bases and J 10 bases, with 10 bases left between them. The CDR3 sequence is 11 residues long.

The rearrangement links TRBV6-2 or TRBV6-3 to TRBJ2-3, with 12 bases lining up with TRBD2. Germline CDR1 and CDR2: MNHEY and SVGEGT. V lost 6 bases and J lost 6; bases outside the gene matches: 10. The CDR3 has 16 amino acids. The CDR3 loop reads CASSDRLAGVSDTQYF. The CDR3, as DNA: TGTGCCAGCAGCGACAGACTAGCGGGAGTTTCTGATACGCAGTATTTT.

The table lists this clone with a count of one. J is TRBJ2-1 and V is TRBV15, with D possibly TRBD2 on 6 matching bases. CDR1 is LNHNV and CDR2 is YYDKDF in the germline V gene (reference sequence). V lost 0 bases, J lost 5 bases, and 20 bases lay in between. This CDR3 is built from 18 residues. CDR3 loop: CATSRDLRAGRENNEQFF. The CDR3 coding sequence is TGTGCCACCAGCAGAGATCTGAGGGCGGGAAGGGAGAACAATGAGCAGTTCTTC.

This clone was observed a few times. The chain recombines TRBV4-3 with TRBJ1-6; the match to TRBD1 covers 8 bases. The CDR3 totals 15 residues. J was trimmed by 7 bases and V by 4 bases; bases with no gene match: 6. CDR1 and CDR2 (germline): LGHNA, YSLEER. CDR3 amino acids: CASSPDRGSNSPLHF. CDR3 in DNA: TGCGCCAGCAGCCCAGACAGGGGATCAAATTCACCCCTCCACTTT.

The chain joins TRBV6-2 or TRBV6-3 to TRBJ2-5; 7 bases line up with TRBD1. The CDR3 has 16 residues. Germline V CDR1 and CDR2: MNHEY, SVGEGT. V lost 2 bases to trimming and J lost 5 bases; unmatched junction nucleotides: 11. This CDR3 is CASSYGELGGQETQYF. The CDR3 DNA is TGTGCCAGCAGTTACGGGGAATTAGGGGGCCAGGAGACCCAGTACTTC.

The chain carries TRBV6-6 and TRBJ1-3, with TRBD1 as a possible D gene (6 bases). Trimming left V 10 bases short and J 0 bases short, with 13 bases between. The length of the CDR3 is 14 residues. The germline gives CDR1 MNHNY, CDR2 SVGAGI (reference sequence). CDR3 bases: TGTGCCACCCGGGACACTGGCTCTGGAAACACCATATATTTT. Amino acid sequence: CATRDTGSGNTIYF.

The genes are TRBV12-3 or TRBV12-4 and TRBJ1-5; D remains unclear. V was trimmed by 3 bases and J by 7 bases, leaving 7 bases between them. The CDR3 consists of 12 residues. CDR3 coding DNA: TGTGCCAGCAGTTTCACAGTGCAGCCCCAGCATTTT. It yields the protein CASSFTVQPQHF.

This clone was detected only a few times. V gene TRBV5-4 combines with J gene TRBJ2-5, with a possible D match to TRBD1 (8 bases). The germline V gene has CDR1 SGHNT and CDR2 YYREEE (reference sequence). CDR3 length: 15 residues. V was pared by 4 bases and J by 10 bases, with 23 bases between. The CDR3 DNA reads TGTGCCAGCAGCCACCCAAGGACAGGGAGGGAGGTCCAGTACTTC. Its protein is CASSHPRTGREVQYF.

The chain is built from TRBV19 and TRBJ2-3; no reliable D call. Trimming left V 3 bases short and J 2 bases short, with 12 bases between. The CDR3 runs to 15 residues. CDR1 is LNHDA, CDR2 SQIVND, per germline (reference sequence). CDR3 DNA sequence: TGTGCCAGTAGTATTATTGGAGTTTTCACAGATACGCAGTATTTT. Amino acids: CASSIIGVFTDTQYF.

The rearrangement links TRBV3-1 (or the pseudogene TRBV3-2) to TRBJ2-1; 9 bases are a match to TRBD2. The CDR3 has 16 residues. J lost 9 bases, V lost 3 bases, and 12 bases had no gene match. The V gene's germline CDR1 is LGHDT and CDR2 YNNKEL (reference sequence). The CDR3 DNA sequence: TGTGCCAGCAGCCATTACGGGACTAGCAGAAACCCTGAGCAGTTCTTC. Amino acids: CASSHYGTSRNPEQFF.

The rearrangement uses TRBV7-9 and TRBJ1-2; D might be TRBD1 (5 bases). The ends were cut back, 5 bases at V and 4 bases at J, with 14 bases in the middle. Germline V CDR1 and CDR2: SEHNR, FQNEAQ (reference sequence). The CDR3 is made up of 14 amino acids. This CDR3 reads CASSPGGGSYGYTF. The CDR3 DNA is TGTGCCAGCAGCCCGGGGGGAGGGTCCTATGGCTACACCTTC. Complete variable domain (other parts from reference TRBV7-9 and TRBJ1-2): DTGVSQNPRHKITKRGQNVTFRCDPISEHNRLYWYRQTLGQGPEFLTYFQNEAQLEKSRLLSDRFSAERPKGSFSTLEIQRTEQGDSAMYLCASSPGGGSYGYTFGSGTRLTVV.

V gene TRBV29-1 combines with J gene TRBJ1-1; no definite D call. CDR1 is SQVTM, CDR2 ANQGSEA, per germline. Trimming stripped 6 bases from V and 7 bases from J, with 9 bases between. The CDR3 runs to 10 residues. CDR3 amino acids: CSVEGVEAFF. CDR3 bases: TGCAGCGTGGAGGGCGTTGAAGCTTTCTTT.

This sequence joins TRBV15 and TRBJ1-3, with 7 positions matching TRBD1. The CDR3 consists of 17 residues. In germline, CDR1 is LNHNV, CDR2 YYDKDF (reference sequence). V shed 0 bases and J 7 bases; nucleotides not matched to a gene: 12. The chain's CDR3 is CATSRDTALRGQNTIYF. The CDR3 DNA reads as TGTGCCACCAGCAGAGATACGGCGTTGAGGGGACAGAACACCATATATTTT.

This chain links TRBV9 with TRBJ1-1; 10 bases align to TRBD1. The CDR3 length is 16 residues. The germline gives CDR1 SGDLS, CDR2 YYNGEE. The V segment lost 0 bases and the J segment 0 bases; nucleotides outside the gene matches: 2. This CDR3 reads CASSVAGTGVNTEAFF. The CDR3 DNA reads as TGTGCCAGCAGCGTAGCCGGGACAGGGGTGAACACTGAAGCTTTCTTT.

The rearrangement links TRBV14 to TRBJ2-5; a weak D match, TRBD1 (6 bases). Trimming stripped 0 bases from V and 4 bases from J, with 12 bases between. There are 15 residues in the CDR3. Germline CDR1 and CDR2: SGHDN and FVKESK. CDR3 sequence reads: CASSQDTSGVETQYF. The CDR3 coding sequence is TGTGCCAGCAGCCAAGATACGTCAGGGGTAGAGACCCAGTACTTC. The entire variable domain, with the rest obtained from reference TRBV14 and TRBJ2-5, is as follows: EAGVTQFPSHSVIEKGQTVTLRCDPISGHDNLYWYRRVMGKEIKFLLHFVKESKQDESGMPNNRFLAERTGGTYSTLKVQPAELEDSGVYFCASSQDTSGVETQYFGPGTRLLVL.

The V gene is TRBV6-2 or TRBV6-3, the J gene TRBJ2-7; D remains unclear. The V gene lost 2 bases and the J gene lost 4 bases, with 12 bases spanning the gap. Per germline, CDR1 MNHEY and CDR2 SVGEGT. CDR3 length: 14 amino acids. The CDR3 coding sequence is TGTGCCAGCAGTTACCTCGGTATCGGTTACGAGCAGTACTTC. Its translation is CASSYLGIGYEQYF.